One sample yielded the 29 T cell receptor beta chains listed below, sequenced in a study of molecular identifiers for immune sequencing clone quantification. TCRdb re-analysed the PCR reads in MiXCR, keeping a single row per CDR3 protein. The sample yields 20,000 to 30,000 distinct CDR3 sequences, roughly 17% seen once. Sequencing was carried out using naive CD8+ T cells from blood, with Jurkat cell RNA spiked in. Subset noted: FACS-sorted CD8+CD4-CCR7+CD45RA+ naive T cells. These receptors originate from a human donor in good health. Some libraries in this study had Jurkat cell RNA spiked in.

This clonotype occurred a few times. This may be a read error, as it is one base from a much larger clone. The chain employs TRBV20-1 and TRBJ2-7, with D unresolved. Germline CDR1 and CDR2: DFQATT and SNEGSKA (reference sequence). The CDR3 is 15 residues long. As DNA, the CDR3 is TGCCGTGCTAGATCACGACAAGGGAAGGGCTACGAGCAGTACTTC. Residues: CRARSRQGKGYEQYF.

As to this clonotype: This may be a read error: a much more frequent sequence differs by one nucleotide. Without the conserved terminal phenylalanine or tryptophan, this CDR3 likely stems from a read error. The CDR3 loop reads CASSLMGLRETQYL. The DNA for the CDR3 is TGTGCCAGCAGCTTAATGGGTTTAAGGGAGACCCAGTACCTC. The genes are TRBV11-2 and TRBJ2-5; D not resolved. The CDR3 extends over 14 amino acids. CDR1 and CDR2 from the germline V gene are SGHAT and FQNNGV. Trimming left V 2 bases short and J 5 bases short, with 12 bases between.

Many counts were recorded for this clonotype. The rearrangement links TRBV7-2 to TRBJ2-5; D gene ambiguous. Germline V gives CDR1 SGHTA, CDR2 FQGNSA. With 3 bases removed from V and 4 bases from J, the gap between germline ends came to 12 bases. The length of the CDR3 is 14 residues. The CDR3 region is CASSFLDIPETQYF. CDR3 bases: TGTGCCAGCAGCTTCCTAGACATCCCAGAGACCCAGTACTTC.

This clonotype was counted a single time. The junction departs from the called germline gene at one end, perhaps through a read error. The chain uses TRBV25-1 and TRBJ1-3; D is possibly TRBD1 (6 bases). CDR1 and CDR2 (germline): MGHDK, SYGVNS. The CDR3 runs to 17 residues. The CDR3: CASSESPLDRFGNTIYF. CDR3 DNA: TGTGCCAGCAGTGAATCACCCCTGGACAGATTTGGAAACACCATATACTTT.

There are many counts of this clonotype. This rearrangement joins TRBV24-1 to TRBJ2-3; D is undetermined. The CDR3 spans 14 residues. The V end was cut by 4 bases, the J end by 1 base, with 8 bases between. Germline V gene sequence: CDR1 KGHDR, CDR2 SFDVKD. The CDR3 here is CATSESSGTDTQYF. In DNA, the CDR3 is TGTGCCACCAGTGAGTCCTCGGGCACAGATACGCAGTATTTT.

This clonotype was counted ten times or more. The chain links TRBV7-9 to TRBJ1-4, with TRBD1 matching over 7 bases. The germline gives CDR1 SEHNR, CDR2 FQNEAQ (reference sequence). The CDR3 length is 14 residues. The junction had 7 bases not matched to a gene; V was cut back by 6 bases and J by 6 bases. CDR3 protein: CASSTTGLDEKLFF. The CDR3 bases are TGTGCCAGCAGTACGACAGGGCTTGATGAAAAACTGTTTTTT.

The chain joins TRBV29-1 to TRBJ2-3, with 8 bases aligning to TRBD2. CDR1 and CDR2 from the germline V gene are SQVTM and ANQGSEA. With V trimmed by 5 bases and J by 4 bases, 5 bases remained unmatched. CDR3 length equals 13 residues. The CDR3: CSVSGSNPDTQYF. Here the CDR3 DNA reads TGCAGCGTTAGCGGGAGCAACCCAGATACGCAGTATTTT.

In its sample, this clonotype was seen many times. The chain recombines TRBV15 with TRBJ2-2; the D gene could be TRBD1 or TRBD2 (6 bases each). Trimming shortened V by 0 bases and J by 5 bases, and 16 bases separated the two germline ends. In germline, CDR1 is LNHNV, CDR2 YYDKDF (reference sequence). CDR3 length: 17 amino acids. CDR3 sequence: CATSRDVGGDKTGELFF. CDR3 nucleotides: TGTGCCACCAGCAGAGATGTCGGAGGGGACAAAACCGGGGAGCTGTTTTTT. The full variable domain, in which reference TRBV15 and TRBJ2-2 provide the parts outside the CDR3, is DAMVIQNPRYQVTQFGKPVTLSCSQTLNHNVMYWYQQKSSQAPKLLFHYYDKDFNNEADTPDNFQSRRPNTSFCFLDIRSPGLGDTAMYLCATSRDVGGDKTGELFFGEGSRLTVL.

This clonotype has a count of ten or more. The V gene is TRBV23-1, the J gene TRBJ2-3, with D possibly called TRBD1 or TRBD2 (5 bases each). Being an ORF, TRBV23-1 has a function that is uncertain. V lost 0 bases and J lost 0, with 25 bases in between. This CDR3 is built from 21 residues. CDR3 in DNA: TGCGCCAGCAGTCAATCGGGGGTACACGGACCCCTGAGTTATAGCACAGATACGCAGTATTTT. Its translation: CASSQSGVHGPLSYSTDTQYF.

The chain uses TRBV4-3 and TRBJ2-5, with unresolved D. This CDR3 has 13 residues. Germline V gene sequence: CDR1 LGHNA, CDR2 YSLEER. Trimming took 1 base from V and 4 from J, leaving 7 bases between them. The CDR3: CASSQARRETQYF. The DNA for the CDR3 is TGCGCCAGCAGCCAAGCTAGGAGAGAGACCCAGTACTTC.

This clonotype was detected ten times or more. The V call is TRBV4-1, the J call TRBJ1-1, with a weak D call TRBD1 (5 bases). Trimming removed 1 base from V and 0 bases from J, with 9 bases in between. The CDR3 runs to 15 residues. Germline loops: CDR1 MGHRA, CDR2 YSYEKL. Here the CDR3 DNA reads TGCGCCAGCAGCCAAGCGACAGATATGAACACTGAAGCTTTCTTT. Its translation is CASSQATDMNTEAFF.

Details on this clonotype: A clone one base away is much larger, so this may be a read error. CDR3 region: CSVQGPGGSQHF. CDR3 nucleotide sequence: TGCAGCGTTCAAGGGCCCGGTGGGTCCCAGCATTTT. The chain has TRBV29-1 and TRBJ1-5; unclear D gene. Deletions cut 5 bases from V and 11 bases from J, with 16 bases between. Per germline, CDR1 SQVTM and CDR2 ANQGSEA. The length of the CDR3 is 12 residues. The whole variable domain, remainder taken from reference TRBV29-1 and TRBJ1-5, is SAVISQKPSRDICQRGTSLTIQCQVDSQVTMMFWYRQQPGQSLTLIATANQGSEATYESGFVIDKFPISRPNLTFSTLTVSNMSPEDSSIYLCSVQGPGGSQHFGDGTRLSIL.

This clonotype was seen at least ten times. The chain couples TRBV19 to TRBJ2-7; 11 bases align to TRBD2. Germline trimming cut 6 bases from V and 0 bases from J; bases unmatched to any gene: 7. CDR3 length: 16 amino acids. Germline lookup yields CDR1 LNHDA and CDR2 SQIVND (reference sequence). The CDR3 is CASSPGTSGYSYEQYF. The CDR3 nucleotides are TGTGCCAGTAGCCCCGGGACTAGCGGTTACTCCTACGAGCAGTACTTC.

This clonotype was detected ten times or more. The CDR3 protein is CASSRSSYEQYF. The CDR3 nucleotides read TGTGCCAGCAGCCGATCCTCCTACGAGCAGTACTTC. J is TRBJ2-7 and V is TRBV14; no definite D call. In germline, CDR1 is SGHDN, CDR2 FVKESK. V was trimmed by 4 bases and J by 0 bases, leaving 4 bases between them. The CDR3 totals 12 residues.

This sequence joins TRBV27 and TRBJ2-2, with D possibly being TRBD2 (5 bases). The CDR3 runs 16 residues. Germline V gives CDR1 MNHEY, CDR2 SMNVEV (reference sequence). Between the trimmed V and J ends, which lost 6 bases and 2 bases, there was a span of 16 bases. The CDR3 is CASSPMRVTNTGELFF. The CDR3, as DNA: TGTGCCAGCAGCCCGATGCGGGTCACTAACACCGGGGAGCTGTTTTTT.

This clonotype has ten or more counts. The chain uses TRBV9 and TRBJ2-2; D is unclear. V was cut by 2 bases and J by 4 bases, with 9 bases left in between. Germline V gene lookup returns CDR1 SGDLS and CDR2 YYNGEE. This CDR3 comprises 14 residues. CDR3 bases: TGTGCCAGCAGCGTCCCTGATTCCACCGGGGAGCTGTTTTTT. Residues: CASSVPDSTGELFF.

This clonotype was found many times. CDR3 DNA: TGTGCCAGCAGCCTGGGACCGAACTATGGCTACACCTTC. This translates into CASSLGPNYGYTF. V is TRBV7-9 and J is TRBJ1-2; possibly TRBD1 for D (5 bases). Germline values: CDR1 SEHNR, CDR2 FQNEAQ (reference sequence). CDR3 size: 13 residues. The V end was cut by 5 bases, the J end by 2 bases, with 9 bases between.

A note on this clonotype: A much larger clone lies a single base off, so this may be a read error. The chain combines TRBV12-3 or TRBV12-4 with TRBJ1-1; D not certain. The CDR3 sequence is 13 residues long. V dropped 7 bases and J dropped 1 base, with 10 bases sitting between them. CDR3 amino acids: CASNLGENTEAFF. The CDR3 coding sequence is TGTGCCAGCAATCTGGGCGAGAACACTGAAGCTTTCTTT.

This clonotype was picked up many times. The gene calls are TRBV7-9 and TRBJ2-7; 9 bases are a match to TRBD2. CDR1 is SEHNR and CDR2 is FQNEAQ in the germline V gene (reference sequence). V shed 5 bases and J 2 bases; nucleotides not matched to a gene: 7. This CDR3 is built from 15 residues. CDR3 in DNA: TGTGCCAGCAGCAGGGGACTAGCCATTCCCTACGAGCAGTACTTC. This sequence encodes CASSRGLAIPYEQYF.

The table lists this clonotype with many counts. V is TRBV7-8 and J is TRBJ1-3, with D perhaps TRBD1 (5 bases). The CDR3 length is 16 residues. Germline CDR1 SGHVS, CDR2 FQNEAQ. V lost 0 bases, J lost 2 bases, and 11 bases lay in between. The CDR3 nucleotides are TGTGCCAGCAGCTTAGCAGTGGGGGGGACTGGAAACACCATATATTTT. Amino acid sequence: CASSLAVGGTGNTIYF. Based on the CDR3 plus reference TRBV7-8 and TRBJ1-3, the full variable domain is GAGVSQSPRYKVAKRGQDVALRCDPISGHVSLFWYQQALGQGPEFLTYFQNEAQLDKSGLPSDRFFAERPEGSVSTLKIQRTQQEDSAVYLCASSLAVGGTGNTIYFGEGSWLTVV.

This clonotype was seen at least ten times. The chain has TRBV19 and TRBJ1-5; 9 positions agree with TRBD1. CDR1 is LNHDA and CDR2 is SQIVND in the germline V gene (reference sequence). Trimming took 3 bases from V and 7 from J; bases not matched to a gene: 4. This CDR3 is 14 amino acids long. CDR3 DNA: TGTGCCAGTAGTATCACAGGGGGCGGCCAGCCCCAGCATTTT. Translating it yields CASSITGGGQPQHF.

This clonotype has at least ten counts. This chain connects TRBV13 to TRBJ2-7, with D unresolved. Germline V lookup: CDR1 PRHDT, CDR2 FYEKMQ (reference sequence). V lost 0 bases and J lost 2, with 8 bases in between. The CDR3 has 14 residues. CDR3 DNA sequence: TGTGCCAGCAGCTTAGGGTCCGTGGCCTACGAGCAGTACTTC. Its translation: CASSLGSVAYEQYF.

This clonotype has ten or more counts. CDR3 DNA: TGCGCCAGCAGCGCGGGCACCATGAACACTGAAGCTTTCTTT. Translating gives CASSAGTMNTEAFF. The chain couples TRBV5-1 to TRBJ1-1, with D hard to call. CDR3 length: 14 amino acids. The V gene's germline CDR1 is SGHRS and CDR2 YFSETQ. V lost 4 bases and J 0 bases, leaving 10 bases between the germline ends.

The sample holds many counts of this clonotype. The J gene is TRBJ2-3, the V gene TRBV7-8, with D perhaps assigned TRBD1 or TRBD2 (5 bases each). V lost 0 bases and J lost 1, with 20 bases in between. This CDR3 comprises 19 residues. Per the germline V gene, CDR1 is SGHVS and CDR2 is FQNEAQ. DNA of the CDR3: TGTGCCAGCAGCTTAGCATGGCCAGGGAGTACCGTGGGCACAGATACGCAGTATTTT. Its translation is CASSLAWPGSTVGTDTQYF.

A note on this clonotype: This may be a read error: a much more frequent sequence differs by one nucleotide. The V call is TRBV30, the J call TRBJ1-1, with 8 positions matching TRBD1. This CDR3 has 17 residues. Germline V gives CDR1 GTSNPN, CDR2 SVGIG (reference sequence). The trim removed 3 bases at V and 0 bases at J, leaving 12 bases unmatched. CDR3 DNA sequence: TGTGCCTGGAGAGAGTGGGGACAGGAGCGGGTGAACACTGAAGCTTTCTTT. Protein product: CAWREWGQERVNTEAFF.

This clonotype was detected ten times or more. The V call is TRBV30, the J call TRBJ1-5; the match to TRBD1 covers 12 bases. The CDR3 runs 15 residues. Germline-derived CDR1 and CDR2 are GTSNPN and SVGIG (reference sequence). J was trimmed by 6 bases and V by 0 bases; bases with no gene match: 3. CDR3 sequence reads: CAWSVRGQGAQPQHF. CDR3 DNA sequence: TGTGCCTGGAGTGTCAGGGGACAGGGGGCTCAGCCCCAGCATTTT.

This clonotype was seen more than once but under ten times. The CDR3 does not end in the conserved phenylalanine or tryptophan, so this is likely a read error. V gene TRBV29-1 combines with J gene TRBJ2-5, with D perhaps TRBD2 (5 bases). CDR1 and CDR2 from the germline V gene are SQVTM and ANQGSEA. The CDR3 loop spans 12 amino acids. With 4 bases removed from V and 3 bases from J, the gap between germline ends came to 9 bases. CDR3 in amino acids: CSVGGNEETQYL. CDR3 in DNA: TGCAGCGTTGGAGGGAACGAAGAGACCCAGTACCTC.

There are a few counts of this clonotype. This sequence may be a read error, since a much larger clone differs from it by one base. The genes are TRBV20-1 and TRBJ2-3; tentatively, D is TRBD1 (6 bases). Trimming removed 2 bases from V and 4 bases from J, with 10 bases in between. Germline assignment: CDR1 DFQATT and CDR2 SNEGSKA (reference sequence). This CDR3 has 13 residues. The CDR3: CSARQGSADTQYF. The CDR3 DNA follows: TGCAGTGCTAGACAGGGGTCCGCAGATACGCAGTATTTT.

This clonotype was seen at least ten times. The chain recombines TRBV5-1 with TRBJ2-1, with TRBD2 as a possible D gene (5 bases). This CDR3 has 16 amino acids. V lost 1 base, J lost 4 bases, and 15 bases lay in between. Germline assignment: CDR1 SGHRS and CDR2 YFSETQ. CDR3 DNA sequence: TGCGCCAGCAGCTTGCTGTCCGGGAACGTTTACAATGAGCAGTTCTTC. It specifies CASSLLSGNVYNEQFF.